One and the same sample provided the 31 T cell receptor beta chains below, sequenced in a study of T cells in Graves' hyperthyroidism and ophthalmopathy (dated by TCRdb to the late 2010s). Library method: multiplex PCR. Sequencing instrument: Illumina HiSeq 2000. TCR beta CDR3 regions were amplified from RNA transcripts. A first-round RT-PCR of the TCR CDR3 used the HTBI primer set with the Qiagen OneStep RT-PCR kit. In TCRdb, the public reads were trimmed at Q25 with fastp and aligned with MiXCR, with productive beta chains retained. Rows are combined by CDR3 protein, so each entry shows the most common genes and DNA. The sample yields some 50,000 distinct CDR3 sequences; less than 50% were counted once. About 8.9% of the sample is held by the ten biggest clonotypes. The specimen was blood. These receptors came from a woman aged 50 to 65 with Graves' ophthalmopathy.

The V gene is TRBV24-1, the J gene TRBJ2-2; 7 bases are a match to TRBD1. This CDR3 has 15 residues. The germline CDR1 and CDR2 sequences are KGHDR and SFDVKD. V shed 4 bases, J shed 3 bases, and the junction held 4 bases outside the gene matches. As DNA, the CDR3 is TGTGCCACCAGTGAAGGACAGGCTTACACCGGGGAGCTGTTTTTT. Encoded protein: CATSEGQAYTGELFF.

J is TRBJ2-1 and V is TRBV20-1, with 8 positions matching TRBD2. After removal of 6 bases from V and 1 base from J, the junction contained 8 bases not matched to a gene. There are 15 residues in the CDR3. Germline V gene lookup returns CDR1 DFQATT and CDR2 SNEGSKA (reference sequence). CDR3 bases: TGCAGTGCCATCAGGGAGCGGGAGTCCTACAATGAGCAGTTCTTC. Protein product: CSAIRERESYNEQFF.

This rearrangement joins TRBV19 to TRBJ1-2; 8 nucleotides align to TRBD1. The ends lost 4 bases at V and 3 bases at J; junction bases unmatched: 4. Germline values: CDR1 LNHDA, CDR2 SQIVND (reference sequence). The CDR3 sequence is 14 residues long. The CDR3 sequence: CASSTRTGHYGYTF. The CDR3 region has the DNA TGTGCCAGTAGTACCCGGACAGGGCACTATGGCTACACCTTC.

The chain employs TRBV7-2 and TRBJ2-5; 10 nucleotides agree with TRBD1. The V segment lost 1 base and the J segment 2 bases; nucleotides outside the gene matches: 4. Germline lookup yields CDR1 SGHTA and CDR2 FQGNSA. There are 16 residues in the CDR3. The CDR3 DNA follows: TGTGCCAGCAGCTTAGGGACAGGGGGGGGACAAGAGACCCAGTACTTC. Amino acid sequence: CASSLGTGGGQETQYF.

In this sample, this clonotype turned up a few times. V and J are TRBV6-5 and TRBJ2-7, with 8 positions matching TRBD1. The CDR3 sequence is 16 residues long. Germline CDR1 reads MNHEY; CDR2 reads SVGAGI. The junction had 6 bases not matched to a gene; V was cut back by 0 bases and J by 2 bases. The DNA for the CDR3 is TGTGCCAGCAGTTACTCAGGACAGGGTTTCGCCTACGAGCAGTACTTC. Its translation is CASSYSGQGFAYEQYF.

This clonotype has a count of ten or more. This sequence may be a read error, since a much larger clone differs from it by one base. The chain employs TRBV7-2 and TRBJ2-7, with a possible D match to TRBD1 (6 bases). V gave up 4 bases and J gave up 7 bases, with 11 bases separating them. The germline CDR1 and CDR2 sequences are SGHTA and FQGNSA. The CDR3 has 12 amino acids. The CDR3, as DNA: TGTGCCAGCAGCTCAGACAGGAGGGAGCAGTACTTC. It is translated as CASSSDRREQYF.

The CDR3 sequence: CASSAGQTGGADTQYF. CDR3 DNA sequence: TGTGCCAGCAGCGCGGGTCAGACAGGGGGCGCAGATACGCAGTATTTT. The gene calls are TRBV9 and TRBJ2-3; 10 nucleotides align to TRBD1. Germline CDR1 reads SGDLS; CDR2 reads YYNGEE. The CDR3 covers 16 residues. With 3 bases clipped from V and 4 bases from J, the junction kept 8 bases outside the gene matches.

The rearrangement uses TRBV19 and TRBJ1-2; D gene uncertain. Germline-derived CDR1 and CDR2 are LNHDA and SQIVND (reference sequence). There are 16 residues in the CDR3. Trimming removed 4 bases at V and 4 bases at J, with 19 bases between. The CDR3 nucleotides read TGTGCCAGTAGTACCCCACGGCCCCTACCGTGCTATGGCTACACCTTC. It is translated as CASSTPRPLPCYGYTF.

This clonotype was seen at least ten times. For the CDR3, the DNA is TGTGCCAGTAGTAACAGTAACACCGGGGAGCTGTTTTTT. Translation: CASSNSNTGELFF. V gene TRBV19 combines with J gene TRBJ2-2, with unresolved D. Germline V gene data show CDR1 as LNHDA and CDR2 as SQIVND (reference sequence). V lost 4 bases, J lost 2 bases, and 5 bases lay in between. The CDR3 spans 13 residues.

This clonotype was seen repeatedly, ten times or more. The rearrangement uses TRBV4-2 and TRBJ2-7, with D unclear. The CDR3 has 15 amino acids. Per the germline V gene, CDR1 is LGHNA and CDR2 is YNFKEQ. V was trimmed by 0 bases and J by 2 bases, leaving 11 bases between them. The CDR3 sequence is CASSQDPPPPYEQYF. CDR3 nucleotides: TGTGCCAGCAGCCAAGACCCCCCGCCACCCTACGAGCAGTACTTC.

Regarding this clonotype: The conserved final phenylalanine or tryptophan is absent from the CDR3, which likely points to a read error. The rearrangement links TRBV7-8 to TRBJ1-1; D is ambiguous. V shed 1 base and J shed 0 bases, with 6 bases lying between them. The CDR3 covers 14 residues. In germline, CDR1 is SGHVS, CDR2 FQNEAQ. CDR3 protein: CASSLGQMNTEAFL. The CDR3 nucleotides read TGTGCCAGCAGCTTAGGGCAGATGAACACTGAAGCTTTCCTT.

This chain joins TRBV10-3 and TRBJ1-2, with 8 bases identical to TRBD1. This CDR3 is 15 amino acids long. V lost 0 bases to trimming and J lost 4 bases; unmatched junction nucleotides: 4. CDR1 ENHRY and CDR2 SYGVKD come from the germline V gene. The CDR3 nucleotides read TGTGCCATCAGTGAGTCGAGGACAGGGACCTATGGCTACACCTTC. This gives the protein CAISESRTGTYGYTF.

This rearrangement joins TRBV18 to TRBJ2-3; 9 bases agree with TRBD2. CDR1 and CDR2 from the germline V gene are KGHSH and LQKENI. This CDR3 region has 15 residues. V dropped 3 bases and J dropped 4; count of bases not matched to a gene: 5. In nucleotides, the CDR3 is TGTGCCAGCTCACCGACTAGCGGTGGGGCAGATACGCAGTATTTT. Protein sequence: CASSPTSGGADTQYF. The full variable domain, rest sourced from reference TRBV18 and TRBJ2-3, is NAGVMQNPRHLVRRRGQEARLRCSPMKGHSHVYWYRQLPEEGLKFMVYLQKENIIDESGMPKERFSAEFPKEGPSILRIQQVVRGDSAAYFCASSPTSGGADTQYFGPGTRLTVL.

This clonotype was picked up many times. The CDR3 DNA reads TGTGCCAGCAGCTTAGCGGCGGGGGGGGCAGAGACCCAGTACTTC. Its translation: CASSLAAGGAETQYF. V is TRBV7-9 and J is TRBJ2-5, with 9 bases lining up with TRBD2. The CDR3 is 15 residues long. Germline CDR1 is SEHNR and CDR2 is FQNEAQ (reference sequence). J gave up 4 bases and V 0 bases, and 3 bases lay outside the gene matches. Filled out from reference TRBV7-9 and TRBJ2-5, the complete variable domain reads DTGVSQNPRHKITKRGQNVTFRCDPISEHNRLYWYRQTLGQGPEFLTYFQNEAQLEKSRLLSDRFSAERPKGSFSTLEIQRTEQGDSAMYLCASSLAAGGAETQYFGPGTRLLVL.

This clonotype showed up many times. This rearrangement joins TRBV7-9 to TRBJ1-4; 7 nucleotides align to TRBD1. The V gene end was trimmed by 1 base and the J gene end by 7 bases; junction bases not matched to a gene: 3. CDR3 length: 14 amino acids. Germline lookup yields CDR1 SEHNR and CDR2 FQNEAQ (reference sequence). The CDR3 is CASSLVGTAEKLFF. Here the CDR3 DNA reads TGTGCCAGCAGCTTAGTTGGGACAGCTGAAAAACTGTTTTTT.

The rearrangement joins TRBV7-9 to TRBJ2-3, with 11 positions matching TRBD2. Trimming at V came to 2 bases and at J to 4 bases, leaving 5 bases not matched to a gene. In germline, CDR1 is SEHNR, CDR2 FQNEAQ (reference sequence). This CDR3 contains 16 residues. The chain's CDR3 is CASSLPTSGDSDTQYF. CDR3 nucleotides: TGTGCCAGCAGCTTACCGACTAGCGGGGACTCAGATACGCAGTATTTT.

CDR3 amino acids: CATTQSNTGELFF. The CDR3 coding sequence is TGTGCCACCACACAGTCGAACACCGGGGAGCTGTTTTTT. V is TRBV24-1 and J is TRBJ2-2; D uncertain. Looked up from germline, CDR1 is KGHDR and CDR2 is SFDVKD. The CDR3 spans 13 residues. V lost 8 bases and J 0 bases, leaving 6 bases between the germline ends.

On this clonotype: Since the CDR3 does not end with the conserved phenylalanine or tryptophan, this likely comes from a read error. This sequence joins TRBV7-2 and TRBJ1-3; no reliable D call. The CDR3 is made up of 15 amino acids. Germline CDR1 reads SGHTA; CDR2 reads FQGNSA. In nucleotides, the CDR3 is TGTGCCAGCAGCTTGTCCTCGAGCTCTGGAAACATCATATATTCT. It codes for CASSLSSSSGNIIYS.

This clonotype was counted ten times or more. CDR3 bases: TGTGCCAGCAGCGTCCCGGACAGCTACACCGGGGAGCTGTTTTTT. Amino acid sequence: CASSVPDSYTGELFF. The rearrangement links TRBV28 to TRBJ2-2; weak D call: TRBD1 (6 bases). This CDR3 has 15 amino acids. V was clipped by 6 bases and J by 3 bases, with 14 bases between them. Germline-derived CDR1 and CDR2 are MDHEN and SYDVKM.

This clonotype was counted ten times or more. The V and J genes are TRBV12-3 or TRBV12-4 and TRBJ2-7; perhaps TRBD2 as D (6 bases). The CDR3 is made up of 14 amino acids. Trimming removed 3 bases from V and 3 bases from J, with 12 bases in between. In DNA form, the CDR3 reads TGTGCCAGCAGTTTCGGCGGGATGGACTACGAGCAGTACTTC. This translates into CASSFGGMDYEQYF.

This clonotype showed up many times. The chain combines TRBV29-1 with TRBJ2-7, with TRBD1 identical over 8 bases. The CDR3 loop spans 18 amino acids. Losses at the gene ends were 4 bases for V and 3 bases for J; bases not matched to a gene: 20. CDR1 is SQVTM, CDR2 ANQGSEA, per germline. DNA for the CDR3: TGCAGCGTTGGGCAGGGACAGGCGCTAGTGGGAACTATCTACGAGCAGTACTTC. Protein: CSVGQGQALVGTIYEQYF.

The V and J genes are TRBV5-8 and TRBJ2-7; a weak D match, TRBD1 (6 bases). This CDR3 comprises 13 residues. The V end lost 0 bases, the J end lost 5 bases, and 9 bases lay between the germline ends. CDR1 is SGHTS, CDR2 YDEGEE, per germline. The CDR3 nucleotides read TGTGCCAGCAGCTTGGAGGGGGTCCACGAGCAGTACTTC. Protein product: CASSLEGVHEQYF.

This clonotype appeared once. This sequence may be a read error, since a much larger clone differs from it by one base. This chain uses TRBV4-1 with TRBJ2-3, with TRBD2 matching over 7 bases. The length of the CDR3 is 16 residues. Trimming cost V 6 bases and J 6 bases; bases outside gene matches: 15. The germline V gene has CDR1 MGHRA and CDR2 YSYEKL. The CDR3 coding sequence is TGCGCCAGCAGATATGCAGAGGCTAGCGGTAGGGATACGCAGTATTTT. It encodes CASRYAEASGRDTQYF.

Details on this clonotype: An end of the junction does not agree with germline; a read error may underlie this. The chain combines TRBV15 with TRBJ2-7, with 13 bases aligning to TRBD2. This CDR3 spans 18 amino acids. Germline CDR1 LNHNV, CDR2 YYDKDF (reference sequence). The CDR3 region is CATSRDAHGTSGVYGQHF. The CDR3 DNA sequence: TGTGCCACCAGCAGAGATGCACACGGGACTAGCGGGGTGTACGGGCAGCACTTC.

This clonotype appeared a few times. This chain links TRBV7-3 with TRBJ2-3; tentative D call: TRBD2 (6 bases). Looked up from germline, CDR1 is SGHTA and CDR2 is FQGTGA. The CDR3 sequence is 12 residues long. Trimming left V 7 bases short and J 11 bases short, with 16 bases between. As DNA, the CDR3 is TGTGCCAGCAAGACGGACTACAATGAGCAGTATTTT. This translates into CASKTDYNEQYF. Full variable domain (rest looked up from reference TRBV7-3 and TRBJ2-3): GAGVSQTPSNKVTEKGKYVELRCDPISGHTALYWYRQSLGQGPEFLIYFQGTGAADDSGLPNDRFFAVRPEGSVSTLKIQRTERGDSAVYLCASKTDYNEQYFGPGTRLTVL.

This clonotype was found once. At one of its ends the junction is not consistent with the germline gene, which may arise from a read error. This rearrangement joins TRBV5-6 to TRBJ2-2, with 10 positions matching TRBD2. The germline V gene encodes CDR1 SGHDT and CDR2 YYEEEE. This CDR3 region has 19 residues. The CDR3 spells CASRYLGRASGSQGRGAVF. The DNA for the CDR3 is TGTGCCAGCCGCTACCTAGGGAGGGCTAGCGGGAGTCAGGGGCGGGGAGCTGTTTTT.

Points on this clonotype: No conserved phenylalanine or tryptophan ends this CDR3, so it is likely a read error. The V call is TRBV2, the J call TRBJ2-1, with D perhaps matching TRBD1 (6 bases). CDR1 and CDR2 (germline): SNHLY, FYNNEI. CDR3 length: 15 residues. The CDR3 reads CTSSWTESSYNEQFL. The CDR3 DNA follows: TGTACCAGCAGTTGGACAGAAAGCTCCTACAATGAGCAGTTCCTC.

Concerning this clonotype itself: This may stem from a read error, because a much larger clone lies one nucleotide away. This chain uses TRBV7-2 with TRBJ1-2, with D possibly being TRBD1 (5 bases). The germline CDR1 and CDR2 sequences are SGHTA and FQGNSA. The CDR3 sequence is 17 residues long. CDR3 nucleotide sequence: TGCGACAGCAGCCAAGAGATTCACGCCAGACCCTCCTATGGCTACACCTTC. Its protein is CDSSQEIHARPSYGYTF.

V is TRBV6-5 and J is TRBJ1-1, with a possible D match to TRBD1 (6 bases). V was shortened by 0 bases and J by 10 bases, with 12 bases between the two germline ends. CDR1 is MNHEY, CDR2 SVGAGI, per germline. The CDR3 is made up of 13 amino acids. The CDR3 DNA reads as TGTGCCAGCAGTTACTCCCAGGAGGGGGTAGCTTTCTTT. It specifies CASSYSQEGVAFF.

This clonotype was detected once. A single base separates this from a much larger clone, so it may be a read error. The rearrangement joins TRBV28 to TRBJ1-4; no definite D call. The CDR3 totals 11 residues. The germline V gene encodes CDR1 MDHEN and CDR2 SYDVKM. Trimming took off 2 bases at V and 9 bases at J, with 4 bases between the two ends. The CDR3 DNA is TGTGCCAGCAGTTTAGACAAAAAACTGTTTTTT. It encodes CASSLDKKLFF.

In regard to this clonotype: A read error may explain this, as a much larger clone is one base away. The rearrangement links TRBV3-1 to TRBJ1-2, with D maybe TRBD1 (6 bases). The CDR3 length is 13 residues. Germline CDR1 LGHDT, CDR2 YNNKEL (reference sequence). CDR3 nucleotide sequence: TGTGCCAGCAGCCCAAGGGGGTTCTATGGCTACGCCTTC. This translates into CASSPRGFYGYAF.